The rows below give T cell receptor beta chains drawn from one sample of a study of blood T cell repertoires in COVID-19. The method was immunoSEQ multiplex PCR; TCRdb's version includes in-frame clones alone and lacks a portion of them. The table lists 140,000 to 150,000 clones, approximately 89% of them singletons, with around 1.5% in the top ten. What was sequenced was peripheral blood. The origin of the receptors is a human donor in a cohort sampled during active COVID-19. CDR3s include the opening cysteine and the closing phenylalanine or tryptophan. The D gene is left open where the match is weak. The size of a clone is reported for some rows only, either as once, few or many, or as a class for expanded clones.

v_call	clone_size	d_call	j_call	cdr3_aa	cdr3_nt
TRBV7-9	.	.	TRBJ1-1	CASSLQGSGTEAFF	TGTGCCAGCAGCTTACAGGGGTCGGGAACTGAAGCTTTCTTT
TRBV19	once	.	TRBJ2-2	CASSIGPTGELFF	TGTGCCAGTAGTATTGGCCCCACCGGGGAGCTGTTTTTT
TRBV7-2	.	.	TRBJ1-4	CASSPTVATNEKLFF	TGTGCCAGCAGTCCTACTGTGGCAACTAATGAAAAACTGTTTTTT
TRBV5-5	.	.	TRBJ1-6	CASSLSSNSPLHF	TGTGCCAGCAGCTTGTCTTCCAATTCACCCCTCCACTTT
TRBV29-1	.	.	TRBJ2-1	CSVRRGMNNEQFF	TGCAGCGTTCGAAGGGGGATGAACAATGAGCAGTTCTTC
TRBV4-1	few	.	TRBJ1-5	CASSQALVSPQHF	TGCGCCAGCAGCCAAGCCCTAGTATCGCCCCAGCATTTT
TRBV4-3	.	.	TRBJ1-1	CASSQDWRGNTEAFF	TGCGCCAGCAGCCAAGATTGGAGGGGGAACACTGAAGCTTTCTTT
TRBV7-9	.	.	TRBJ1-5	CASSPLSGPTFPRHF	TGTGCCAGCAGCCCCTTATCCGGTCCGACATTCCCCAGGCATTTT
TRBV2	.	.	TRBJ1-5	CASSEALQGGQPQHF	TGTGCCAGCAGTGAAGCGCTACAGGGTGGTCAGCCCCAGCATTTT
TRBV11-2	.	.	TRBJ1-6	CASSLDPDPRSSPLHF	TGTGCCAGCAGCTTAGACCCCGATCCACGGAGTTCACCCCTCCACTTT
TRBV2	.	.	TRBJ2-5	CASMAGKETQYF	TGTGCCAGCATGGCGGGGAAAGAGACCCAGTACTTC